This T cell receptor beta chain was documented in a study of T cells in Graves' hyperthyroidism and ophthalmopathy. The CDR3 sequence is 15 residues long. CDR1 and CDR2 (germline): ENHRY, SYGVKD. Between the trimmed V and J ends, which lost 0 bases and 0 bases, there was a span of 7 bases. There were TCR beta CDR3 regions amplified from RNA transcripts. The study used the HTBI primer set for a first-round RT-PCR of the TCR CDR3. TCRdb recomputed calls from the multiplex PCR reads with MiXCR, one row per CDR3 protein. The top ten clones hold 34% of a sample with about 350,000 distinct CDR3 sequences, 12% to 15% of them seen once. The table lists this clonotype with many counts.

Input material: blood. This chain uses TRBV10-3 with TRBJ2-3; D perhaps matches TRBD2 (6 bases). The source of this sequence is a woman between 40 and 55 years old with Graves' ophthalmopathy. CDR3 DNA: TGTGCCATCAGTGAGTCGGGGGGTAGCACAGATACGCAGTATTTT. Translation: CAISESGGSTDTQYF.